This record concerns one TCR beta chain sequence. As yet, its antigen is unknown. The data are from a study of identifying expanded T cells in peripheral blood. V was clipped by 5 bases and J by 8 bases, with 18 bases between them. Germline V gene data show CDR1 as SEHNR and CDR2 as FQNEAQ (reference sequence). The CDR3 has 14 amino acids. Study results and limitations: Approximately two-week clone count variance significantly increased as total template count grew. Differentially abundant clones: about 1.2 between replicates, roughly 16 at two to three weeks, approximately 19 at four.

Repertoires were generated with immunoSEQ multiplex PCR, while TCRdb's copy carries only in-frame clones and drops some. The sample carries about 82,000 clones, roughly 90% recorded once. During the collection period, no donor immune events like infections were recorded. Sequences were obtained from blood. The chain combines TRBV7-9 with TRBJ1-2; a weak D match, TRBD1 (5 bases). The TCR was taken from a person between 18 and 70 years old in good health. CDR3 amino acids: CASSPKGTTLGYTF. CDR3 sequence (DNA): TGTGCCAGCAGCCCGAAAGGGACCACCCTCGGCTACACCTTC.